Following are 8 T cell receptor beta chains from one sample sequenced in a study of shared clonotypes between healthy human individuals (dated by TCRdb to the early 2020s). Preparation of the library involved the immunoSEQ multiplex PCR assay. Sourced from immuneACCESS, this table was stored by TCRdb with only in-frame sequences that have V and J called. A share of the clones is absent; for the studies checked, an unresolved V gene accounts for under half, and the remainder has no known explanation. The sample profile shows fewer than 200,000 clones; about 93% of them were found once. More than 0.06% of the sample comes from the top ten. The sample was naive CD4+ T cells sorted from blood. The cell subset or site label for this specimen denotes: CD45RA+ positively selected. The receptors derive from a woman aged 30 to 39 in good health.

The genes are TRBV19 and TRBJ2-5; 8 bases agree with TRBD2. CDR1 and CDR2 (germline): LNHDA, SQIVND (reference sequence). The J segment lost 11 bases and the V segment lost 7 bases, leaving 15 bases of the junction unmatched. CDR3 length: 14 residues. The CDR3 here is CASTEQAGALEQYF. The CDR3 DNA reads TGTGCCAGTACCGAGCAAGCGGGAGCACTTGAGCAGTACTTC.

The genes are TRBV30 and TRBJ2-5; D gene unclear. The V gene lost 0 bases and the J gene lost 0 bases, with 5 bases spanning the gap. The CDR3 runs 13 residues. Germline CDR1 GTSNPN, CDR2 SVGIG (reference sequence). Here the CDR3 DNA reads TGTGCCTGGAGTGTGGACGACCAAGAGACCCAGTACTTC. Its protein is CAWSVDDQETQYF.

The CDR3 sequence: CASSEGAAGVGHEQYF. The CDR3 DNA reads TGTGCCAGCAGTGAAGGGGCGGCGGGAGTAGGCCACGAGCAGTACTTC. The J gene is TRBJ2-5, the V gene TRBV2; TRBD2 matches at 7 bases. The tail of the sequence fits TRBJ2-7 better, so the J call may be wrong. CDR1 is SNHLY and CDR2 is FYNNEI in the germline V gene. The CDR3 sequence is 16 residues long.

The V gene is TRBV5-1, the J gene TRBJ2-1; 9 positions match TRBD2. The CDR3 runs 15 residues. Germline CDR1 and CDR2: SGHRS and YFSETQ. V gave up 0 bases and J gave up 7 bases; unmatched junction bases: 5. In DNA, the CDR3 is TGCGCCAGCAGCTTGGCTCTAGCGGGGAGGAATGAGCAGTTCTTC. The encoded protein is CASSLALAGRNEQFF.

The V and J genes are TRBV11-2 and TRBJ2-2; the D call may be TRBD1 or TRBD2 (6 bases each). Germline CDR1 SGHAT, CDR2 FQNNGV. CDR3 length equals 13 residues. Trimming took 11 bases from V and 1 from J, leaving 11 bases between them. The CDR3 spells CALGGKNTGELFF. In DNA, the CDR3 is TGTGCCCTAGGGGGGAAGAACACCGGGGAGCTGTTTTTT.

In nucleotides, the CDR3 is TGCGCCAGCAGCGTGACTAGCGGGGCCTACGAGCAGTACTTC. Protein product: CASSVTSGAYEQYF. The V gene is TRBV5-1, the J gene TRBJ2-7; 11 nucleotides align to TRBD2. CDR3 length equals 14 residues. The ends lost 4 bases at V and 2 bases at J; junction bases unmatched: 2. CDR1 SGHRS and CDR2 YFSETQ come from the germline V gene. Variable domain in full (rest from reference TRBV5-1 and TRBJ2-7): KAGVTQTPRYLIKTRGQQVTLSCSPISGHRSVSWYQQTPGQGLQFLFEYFSETQRNKGNFPGRFSGRQFSNSRSEMNVSTLELGDSALYLCASSVTSGAYEQYFGPGTRLTVT.

V usage is TRBV7-2 and J usage is TRBJ1-3; perhaps TRBD1 as D (5 bases). The V gene's germline CDR1 is SGHTA and CDR2 FQGNSA. Trimming stripped 3 bases from V and 1 base from J, with 10 bases between. CDR3 length: 15 amino acids. The CDR3 DNA reads as TGTGCCAGCAGCTTCTGGGGGACTTCTGGAAACACCATATATTTT. Its protein is CASSFWGTSGNTIYF.

The chain carries TRBV21-1 and TRBJ1-5; the DNA was not compared with TRBD1, the D call given in the table. TRBV21-1 is a pseudogene locus. The CDR3 is 16 residues long. CDR3 sequence reads: CASSSGPGRVDQPQHF. DNA for the CDR3: TGTGCCAGCAGCAGCGGTCCAGGCAGGGTGGACCAGCCCCAGCATTTT.